This entry describes one TCR beta chain. As yet, its antigen is unknown. The data derive from a study of shared clonotypes between healthy human individuals. Each replicate PCR on the sorted subsets used about 220 ng DNA (about 30,000 T cell genomes). Produced via immunoSEQ multiplex PCR; TCRdb's table is partial and in-frame only. The sample carries hundreds of thousands of clones, 80% to 95% recorded once. Study-level results: Despite large depth, sorted-subset datasets appeared incompletely sequenced. Sharing across four donors was seen in 4% to 5% of naive CD4 clonotypes.

It was CD45RO-negative cells, positively selected for CCR7, that made up naive CD8 cells, with terminally differentiated effector memory CD45RA+ cells excluded. Every donor was a Caucasian adult from Nashville, Tennessee. The CDR3 loop spans 15 amino acids. CDR1 and CDR2 (germline): SGHTS, YDEGEE. Trimming removed 4 bases from V and 7 bases from J; junction bases left unmatched: 9. The receptor comes from a man aged 30 to 45 in good health. The material sequenced was naive CD8+ T cells sorted from blood. This chain connects TRBV5-8 to TRBJ2-1; 9 bases are shared with TRBD1. CDR3 nucleotide sequence: TGTGCCAGCAGCCCGGGACAGGGTGGCCGAAATGAGCAGTTCTTC. It translates to CASSPGQGGRNEQFF.